This T cell receptor beta chain is drawn from a study of blood T cell repertoires in COVID-19. The wider study: Sample material is recorded as cDNA or gDNA derived from T cells, B-cell-depleted T cells, or PBMCs.

Participants, about 18 to 100 years old, spanned around 25 US areas. This CDR3 has 17 amino acids. The V segment lost 3 bases and the J segment 8 bases; nucleotides outside the gene matches: 17. Germline CDR1 reads SEHNR; CDR2 reads FQNEAQ (reference sequence). Per the authors' pipeline: Amplification from reference gene primers served as the basis for estimated nucleated cell counts. Here immunoSEQ multiplex PCR was the method, and the copy in TCRdb shows in-frame clones only, minus some. That table furnishes V, J and clone size, whereas the DNA furnished D and trimming. The repertoire holds approximately 200,000 clones, with about 79% as singletons.

The sequenced sample was PBMCs or T cells enriched from blood (not recorded which). This clonotype was sampled from a woman aged 40-49 years with acute COVID-19. The chain carries TRBV7-9 and TRBJ1-2; 8 bases agree with TRBD1. As DNA, the CDR3 is TGTGCCAGCAGCTTTCCCCCGGGACAGGATTATTTGGACGGCTACACCTTC. It codes for CASSFPPGQDYLDGYTF.